This record covers a single TCR beta chain. Antigen specificity is unknown. The immunoSEQ assay amplified TCRB CDR3 from up to 2 ug DNA. The assay was immunoSEQ multiplex PCR, and TCRdb's table has in-frame clones only and misses some. The sample yields just under 100,000 clones, 80% seen once. V was trimmed by 8 bases and J by 3 bases, leaving 15 bases between them. This CDR3 contains 14 residues. Germline V gene lookup returns CDR1 MNHNY and CDR2 SVGAGI (reference sequence). The data originate from a study of glioma-infiltrating T cells after dendritic cell vaccination. About the research overall: Three intradermal dendritic cell vaccine injections were given every two weeks. Study-wide points: Patients with more pretreatment TILs had longer time to progression and survival.

The time point here: after dendritic cell vaccination, including at tumor progression/relapse. Fresh-frozen tumor tissue and more than two years of survival data were available for all. This material consisted of blood, taken after dendritic cell vaccination. The chain has TRBV6-6 and TRBJ2-3; D is perhaps TRBD1 (5 bases). This TCR was recovered from a human donor with glioblastoma. CDR3 sequence: CASRYARATDTQYF. The CDR3 nucleotides are TGTGCCAGCCGCTATGCCAGGGCTACAGATACGCAGTATTTT.